This T cell receptor beta chain was captured in a study of cytomegalovirus exposure and HLA in healthy donors. Remarks on this clone: Its matching antigen is unknown.

Germline V lookup: CDR1 SGHDT, CDR2 YYEEEE. V was cut by 2 bases and J by 6 bases, with 6 bases left in between. CDR3 size: 11 residues. Overall study results and limits: It emerged from a later analysis that several of the most significant clusters appeared to be linked to common viral pathogens. Among the CMV-associated chains, a few were confirmed in vitro as specific for CMV antigens. In terms of immune exposure information, only CMV serostatus was available.

Primers for the PCR totalled 60 Vbeta and 13 Jbeta. Here immunoSEQ multiplex PCR was the method, and the copy in TCRdb shows in-frame clones only, minus some. The table has over 100,000 clones, about 78% seen once. The TCR was taken from a man aged 50 or older in good health and CMV-seropositive. V gene TRBV5-6 combines with J gene TRBJ2-7; TRBD1 might be the D (6 bases). The specimen was PBMCs. The chain's CDR3 is CASSFRGEQYF. CDR3 sequence (DNA): TGTGCCAGCAGCTTCAGGGGCGAGCAGTACTTC.